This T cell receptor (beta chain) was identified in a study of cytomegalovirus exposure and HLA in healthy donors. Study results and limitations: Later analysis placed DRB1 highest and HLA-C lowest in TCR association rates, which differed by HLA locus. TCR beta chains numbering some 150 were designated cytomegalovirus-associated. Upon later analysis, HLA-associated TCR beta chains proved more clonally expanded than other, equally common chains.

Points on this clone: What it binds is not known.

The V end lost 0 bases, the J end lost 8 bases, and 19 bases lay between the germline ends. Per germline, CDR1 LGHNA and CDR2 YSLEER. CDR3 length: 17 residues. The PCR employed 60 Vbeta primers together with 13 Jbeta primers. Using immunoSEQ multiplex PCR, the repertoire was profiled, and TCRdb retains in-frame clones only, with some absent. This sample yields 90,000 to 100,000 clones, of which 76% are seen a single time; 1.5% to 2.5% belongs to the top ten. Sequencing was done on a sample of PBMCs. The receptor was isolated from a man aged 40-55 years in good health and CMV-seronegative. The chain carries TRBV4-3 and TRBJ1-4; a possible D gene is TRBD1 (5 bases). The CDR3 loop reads CASSQDRSRAGREKLFF. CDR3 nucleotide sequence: TGCGCCAGCAGCCAAGATCGGAGTAGGGCAGGGCGAGAAAAACTGTTTTTT.